This T cell receptor beta chain derives from a study of shared clonotypes between healthy human individuals. Of note for this clone: What it binds is unknown.

Whole-study findings and limits: Only blood underwent sampling, and tissue repertoires likely differ. Relative to clonotypes present in all four donors, those not shared had lower generation probabilities.

The CDR3 totals 14 residues. Only Caucasian adults living in Nashville, Tennessee served as donors. CD4+ cells underwent separation, giving CD45RA+ naive and CD45RA-negative memory subsets. Only in-frame clones appear in the TCRdb table, and some are missing; sequencing was by immunoSEQ multiplex PCR. The repertoire has more than 900,000 clones, 75% to 80% of them found once; the top ten carry around 0.6%. The chain joins TRBV21-1 to TRBJ1-2. TRBV21-1 is labeled a pseudogene. The sample consisted of memory CD4+ T cells from PBMCs. Subset noted: CD45RA-negative fraction. This TCR was recovered from a man in his late teens or twenties in good health. Some clones in this sample may be carry-over from other donors' samples. The CDR3 here is CASSKVRAFYGYTF. The CDR3 bases are TGTGCCAGCAGCAAAGTTAGGGCGTTCTATGGCTACACCTTC.